A single sample is the source of the 5 T cell receptor beta chains below, sequenced in a study of blood T cell repertoires in COVID-19. Using immunoSEQ multiplex PCR, the repertoire was profiled, and TCRdb retains in-frame clones only, with some absent. The sample has around 700,000 clones; 85% to 90% are singletons. The material sequenced was peripheral blood. Receptors originate from a woman aged 18-29 years with acute or convalescent COVID-19.

The chain recombines TRBV28 with TRBJ2-7, with D perhaps matching TRBD1 (5 bases). Trimming removed 2 bases at V and 4 bases at J, with 15 bases between. Per the germline V gene, CDR1 is MDHEN and CDR2 is SYDVKM. The CDR3 has 15 residues. The CDR3 bases are TGTGCCAGCAGTTTAGTTGCAGGGTCGGGTTACGAGCAGTACTTC. As protein: CASSLVAGSGYEQYF.

The V and J genes are TRBV27 and TRBJ2-1, with D unresolved. V was pared by 5 bases and J by 3 bases, with 5 bases between. CDR1 and CDR2 from the germline V gene are MNHEY and SMNVEV (reference sequence). CDR3 size: 12 residues. The CDR3 spells CASSPRYNEQFF. For the CDR3, the DNA is TGTGCCAGCAGTCCGCGCTACAATGAGCAGTTCTTC.

The V gene is TRBV5-1, the J gene TRBJ2-7; 8 bases line up with TRBD2. CDR1 SGHRS and CDR2 YFSETQ come from the germline V gene. The CDR3 sequence is 15 residues long. Unmatched junction bases numbered 11, after V lost 5 bases and J lost 4 bases. The CDR3 DNA is TGCGCCAGCAGGAGGGAAAGCGGGGGATTATACGAGCAGTACTTC. Translating it yields CASRRESGGLYEQYF.

The V call is TRBV18, the J call TRBJ1-1, with D possibly matching TRBD1 (5 bases). The CDR3 has 14 residues. Per germline, CDR1 KGHSH and CDR2 LQKENI. The ends were cut back, 1 base at V and 6 bases at J, with 12 bases in the middle. This chain's CDR3 is CASSPLGARAEAFF. The CDR3 region has the DNA TGTGCCAGCTCACCACTTGGGGCGCGAGCTGAAGCTTTCTTT.

This clone was observed a few times. The same CDR3 arises from other DNA sequences in this sample as well. The CDR3 DNA reads TGTGCCAGCAGCGGCGGTAGCTCCTACGAGCAGTACTTC. Its translation: CASSGGSSYEQYF. The chain couples TRBV9 to TRBJ2-7; D unclear. With 3 bases removed from V and 0 bases from J, the gap between germline ends came to 7 bases. This CDR3 is 13 amino acids long. The germline V gene has CDR1 SGDLS and CDR2 YYNGEE.